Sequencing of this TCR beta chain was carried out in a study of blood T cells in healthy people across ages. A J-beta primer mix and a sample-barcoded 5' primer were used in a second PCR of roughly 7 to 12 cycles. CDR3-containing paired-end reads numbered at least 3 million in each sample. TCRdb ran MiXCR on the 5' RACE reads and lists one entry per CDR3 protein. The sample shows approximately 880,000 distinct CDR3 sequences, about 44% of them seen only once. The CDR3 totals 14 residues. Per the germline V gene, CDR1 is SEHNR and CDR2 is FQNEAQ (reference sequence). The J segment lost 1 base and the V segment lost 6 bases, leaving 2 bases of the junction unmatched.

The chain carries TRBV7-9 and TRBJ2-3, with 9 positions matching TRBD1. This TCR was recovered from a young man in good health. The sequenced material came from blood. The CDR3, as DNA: TGTGCCAGCAGACAGGGGGCTGGCACAGATACGCAGTATTTT. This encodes CASRQGAGTDTQYF.